This TCR beta chain was found in a study of early T cells in non-severe SARS-CoV-2 infection. Study-wide context: The study sequenced bulk RNA from unsorted whole blood, with chains unpaired.

This clonotype has a count of ten or more. Antigen unknown. The CDR3 runs to 15 residues. Germline V gives CDR1 SEHNR, CDR2 FQNEAQ (reference sequence). V was pared by 4 bases and J by 2 bases, with 13 bases between. Findings and limits, study-wide: Anti-spike CD8 responses were favored in VDJdb matching, and private and CD4 specificities were missed.

TCRdb ran MiXCR on the 5' RACE reads and lists one entry per CDR3 protein. The sample lists about 60,000 distinct CDR3 sequences; approximately 9% were seen once. The sample taken for sequencing was whole blood. This sequence originates from an adult who was a healthcare worker with PCR-confirmed SARS-CoV-2 infection or an uninfected control (not recorded which). The chain carries TRBV7-9 and TRBJ2-3; D possibly uses TRBD1 or TRBD2 (5 bases each). The CDR3 DNA reads TGTGCCAGCAGCTGGGACGGCGGTAACACAGATACGCAGTATTTT. Its translation: CASSWDGGNTDTQYF. The full variable domain, in which reference TRBV7-9 and TRBJ2-3 provide the parts outside the CDR3, is DTGVSQNPRHKITKRGQNVTFRCDPISEHNRLYWYRQTLGQGPEFLTYFQNEAQLEKSRLLSDRFSAERPKGSFSTLEIQRTEQGDSAMYLCASSWDGGNTDTQYFGPGTRLTVL.